Detailed here is one T cell receptor (beta chain). Its antigen is currently unknown. Excluded were patients with other autoimmune diseases, uncontrolled infections, pregnancy or lactation. The sample comes from a study of Graves' ophthalmopathy and Graves' hyperthyroidism. The overall study: Calling hyperthyroidism stable required that no ophthalmopathy show up within 18 months of follow-up. Study conclusions and caveats: Most clonotypes expanded in thyroid above 0.001 frequency were present in blood too. The model's ophthalmopathy progression predictions had more than 55% sensitivity and 72.22% specificity.

The CDR3 totals 14 residues. The ends lost 3 bases at V and 5 bases at J; junction bases unmatched: 5. CDR1 and CDR2 from the germline V gene are LNHNV and YYDKDF (reference sequence). RNA served as the template for amplifying TCR beta CDR3 regions. RT-PCR was first run with HTBI primers, then multiplex PCR in a second round. One entry per CDR3 protein, called by TCRdb with MiXCR from the multiplex PCR reads. The sample contains 560,000 or so distinct CDR3 sequences, 35% to 45% of which appear only once. This sequence was found in an adult man with Graves' hyperthyroidism. Specimen: peripheral blood or thyroid tissue (not recorded which). The chain combines TRBV15 with TRBJ2-5; TRBD1 matches 8 bases. The CDR3 loop reads CATSSRQGLETQYF. The CDR3 coding sequence is TGTGCCACCAGCAGTCGACAGGGGCTTGAGACCCAGTACTTC.